These 24 T cell receptor beta chains came from one sample sequenced in a study of regulatory T cells in long-lasting Graves disease. Time point indicated: newly diagnosed GD, antithyroid drugs for less than 3 months. Extracted PBMC RNA gave rise to the TCR library. Arm-PCR of CDR3 regions and iRepertoire HTBI primers were the basis on which TCR beta libraries were built. TCRdb re-called the multiplex PCR reads through MiXCR, storing one row per CDR3 protein. In the table there are roughly 500,000 distinct CDR3 sequences, 13% of which are singletons. The same sample was also studied in work on T cells in Graves' hyperthyroidism and ophthalmopathy.

The material sequenced was peripheral blood mononuclear cells (PBMCs), taken at new diagnosis, from a patient treated with antithyroid drugs. These receptors were obtained from a man aged 25-40 years with Graves disease.

This chain uses TRBV12-3 or TRBV12-4 with TRBJ1-4; 7 bases agree with TRBD1. The length of the CDR3 is 14 residues. Trimming cost V 6 bases and J 3 bases; bases outside gene matches: 4. Here the CDR3 DNA reads TGTGCCAGCAGCCTGGGACAGTCTAATGAAAAACTGTTTTTT. This codes for CASSLGQSNEKLFF.

In this sample, this clonotype turned up many times. The chain carries TRBV7-2 and TRBJ2-7, with D possibly TRBD1 on 6 matching bases. V lost 3 bases to trimming and J lost 2 bases, with 8 bases between them. Germline CDR1 SGHTA, CDR2 FQGNSA. The CDR3 is made up of 13 amino acids. Here the CDR3 reads CASSFQGPYEQYF. The CDR3 region has the DNA TGTGCCAGCAGCTTCCAGGGGCCCTACGAGCAGTACTTC.

V usage is TRBV29-1 and J usage is TRBJ2-1; tentatively, D is TRBD1 (6 bases). From germline, CDR1 is SQVTM and CDR2 ANQGSEA. Trimming stripped 5 bases from V and 15 bases from J, with 14 bases between. The CDR3 loop spans 10 amino acids. CDR3 sequence reads: CSVPGTSRFF. The DNA of the CDR3 is TGCAGCGTTCCCGGGACATCGCGGTTCTTC.

The rearrangement joins TRBV28 to TRBJ2-7; 10 bases fit TRBD2. The CDR3 runs 13 residues. Looked up from germline, CDR1 is MDHEN and CDR2 is SYDVKM. V lost 8 bases, J lost 12 bases, and 13 bases stayed unmatched. DNA for the CDR3: TGTGCCAGCGGCGAGCGGGAGGGCCCGGTGGGGTACTTC. Protein: CASGEREGPVGYF.

This clonotype was detected a few times. The chain employs TRBV25-1 and TRBJ1-2; D not certain. V lost 6 bases, J lost 4 bases, and 18 bases lay in between. The germline V gene has CDR1 MGHDK and CDR2 SYGVNS. The CDR3 extends over 15 amino acids. As DNA, the CDR3 is TGTGCCAGCAGCTCCTACGGCCCTACTAGCTATGGCTACACCTTC. This encodes CASSSYGPTSYGYTF.

This clonotype was recorded many times. V and J are TRBV20-1 and TRBJ2-7; 12 bases are shared with TRBD2. Germline CDR1 reads DFQATT; CDR2 reads SNEGSKA (reference sequence). The CDR3 sequence is 15 residues long. V shed 5 bases, J shed 5 bases, and the junction held 10 bases outside the gene matches. CDR3 DNA: TGCAGTGCTCCGACCGGGGGACTAGCGGGCCACGAGCAGTACTTC. The encoded protein is CSAPTGGLAGHEQYF.

In its sample, this clonotype was seen a few times. The chain has TRBV7-2 and TRBJ1-4; tentative D call: TRBD1 (6 bases). Germline V gives CDR1 SGHTA, CDR2 FQGNSA. This CDR3 is 16 amino acids long. The V gene lost 5 bases and the J gene lost 7 bases, with 20 bases spanning the gap. CDR3 amino acids: CASSTFYREGTEKLFF. The CDR3 DNA reads TGTGCCAGCAGCACCTTCTACAGGGAGGGTACTGAAAAACTGTTTTTT.

This clonotype has a handful of counts. The chain uses TRBV27 and TRBJ2-7; D may be TRBD2 (6 bases). The length of the CDR3 is 13 residues. CDR1 is MNHEY, CDR2 SMNVEV, per germline (reference sequence). V shed 4 bases and J shed 10 bases, with 17 bases lying between them. CDR3 sequence (DNA): TGTGCCAGCAGTTCCCGGGGGATAATGCCCCAGTACTTC. This translates into CASSSRGIMPQYF.

This clonotype has a count of ten or more. The rearrangement uses TRBV7-2 and TRBJ2-7; 9 bases map to TRBD2. Germline V gene lookup returns CDR1 SGHTA and CDR2 FQGNSA. This CDR3 has 15 amino acids. V dropped 3 bases and J dropped 2; count of bases not matched to a gene: 5. The CDR3 DNA reads TGTGCCAGCAGCTTTAGCGGGAGCCGGACCTACGAGCAGTACTTC. This translates into CASSFSGSRTYEQYF.

This clonotype was seen repeatedly, ten times or more. The rearrangement links TRBV12-3 or TRBV12-4 to TRBJ1-2; TRBD1 aligns across 12 bases. The CDR3 is made up of 15 amino acids. V shed 7 bases and J 4 bases; nucleotides not matched to a gene: 7. The CDR3 here is CASTGQGARGYGYTF. CDR3 in DNA: TGTGCCAGCACGGGACAGGGGGCGCGGGGCTATGGCTACACCTTC.

This clonotype was recorded many times. This chain joins TRBV12-3 or TRBV12-4 and TRBJ1-2; 7 bases agree with TRBD1. The CDR3 contains 13 residues. Losses at the gene ends were 7 bases for V and 4 bases for J; bases not matched to a gene: 6. The CDR3 loop reads CASTGDRAYGYTF. The CDR3 nucleotides read TGTGCCAGCACGGGCGACAGGGCCTATGGCTACACCTTC.

This clonotype was observed a handful of times. With only one base between it and a far larger clone, this is likely a read error. The J gene is TRBJ2-1, the V gene TRBV6-2 or TRBV6-3; no clear D gene. Germline CDR1 reads MNHEY; CDR2 reads SVGEGT. The CDR3 is 12 residues long. Written as DNA, the CDR3 is TGTGCCGGCAGTTCCAGGTACAATGAGCAGTTCTTC. It translates to CAGSSRYNEQFF.

In its sample, this clonotype was seen many times. This chain connects TRBV12-3 or TRBV12-4 to TRBJ1-1; tentatively, D is TRBD1 (6 bases). Trimming took off 5 bases at V and 0 bases at J, with 19 bases between the two ends. The CDR3 has 17 residues. The CDR3 here is CASSLTVPGHMNTEAFF. In DNA form, the CDR3 reads TGTGCCAGCAGTCTAACGGTTCCGGGACACATGAACACTGAAGCTTTCTTT.

This clonotype occurred a few times. The genes are TRBV4-1 and TRBJ2-7; D is undetermined. There are 16 residues in the CDR3. Germline lookup yields CDR1 MGHRA and CDR2 YSYEKL. The V and J ends lost 0 bases and 2 bases respectively, with 14 bases between them. The CDR3 coding sequence is TGCGCCAGCAGCCAAGATGACGAGACCAGGACCTACGAGCAGTACTTC. This translates into CASSQDDETRTYEQYF.

This clonotype was detected many times. This chain joins TRBV6-1 and TRBJ1-1; maybe TRBD1 (5 bases). CDR1 is MNHNS, CDR2 SASEGT, per germline. Trimming removed 5 bases from V and 5 bases from J, with 18 bases in between. This CDR3 comprises 15 residues. The CDR3 DNA is TGTGCCAGCAGTAGTAGGTCCGGGACGAGGACTGAAGCTTTCTTT. Amino acid sequence: CASSSRSGTRTEAFF.

This clonotype was counted a few times. This rearrangement joins TRBV11-2 to TRBJ2-3, with D uncertain. Germline V CDR1 and CDR2: SGHAT, FQNNGV. The ends were cut back, 3 bases at V and 0 bases at J, with 10 bases in the middle. The CDR3 consists of 15 residues. Written as DNA, the CDR3 is TGTGCCAGCAGCTTTTCCCGAACTAGCACAGATACGCAGTATTTT. Amino acids: CASSFSRTSTDTQYF. Using reference TRBV11-2 and TRBJ2-3 for the parts outside the CDR3, the full variable domain is EAGVAQSPRYKIIEKRQSVAFWCNPISGHATLYWYQQILGQGPKLLIQFQNNGVVDDSQLPKDRFSAERLKGVDSTLKIQPAKLEDSAVYLCASSFSRTSTDTQYFGPGTRLTVL.

This clonotype was seen many times. This chain links TRBV19 with TRBJ1-1; D is perhaps TRBD1 (6 bases). In germline, CDR1 is LNHDA, CDR2 SQIVND (reference sequence). This CDR3 has 14 amino acids. The ends were cut back, 6 bases at V and 6 bases at J, with 17 bases in the middle. The CDR3 protein is CASSTSTGSSEAFF. The CDR3 coding sequence is TGTGCCAGTAGCACCTCCACAGGGTCGTCTGAAGCTTTCTTT. Drawing the rest from reference TRBV19 and TRBJ1-1, the complete variable domain is DGGITQSPKYLFRKEGQNVTLSCEQNLNHDAMYWYRQDPGQGLRLIYYSQIVNDFQKGDIAEGYSVSREKKESFPLTVTSAQKNPTAFYLCASSTSTGSSEAFFGQGTRLTVV.

V and J are TRBV30 and TRBJ2-2; D may be TRBD1 or TRBD2 (5 bases each). Deletions cut 4 bases from V and 7 bases from J, with 19 bases between. Germline V CDR1 and CDR2: GTSNPN, SVGIG (reference sequence). This CDR3 contains 15 residues. The CDR3 nucleotides are TGTGCCTGGACCACGAGGGGCAGCTTCATCGGGGAGCTGTTTTTT. Its translation is CAWTTRGSFIGELFF.

This clonotype was recorded many times. V and J are TRBV7-3 and TRBJ1-1; TRBD1 matches at 9 bases. Germline V gene sequence: CDR1 SGHTA, CDR2 FQGTGA. The CDR3 runs to 15 residues. After removal of 5 bases from V and 5 bases from J, the junction contained 9 bases not matched to a gene. CDR3 residues: CASSVSGTGRTEAFF. CDR3 nucleotides: TGTGCCAGCAGCGTCTCCGGGACAGGGAGGACTGAAGCTTTCTTT.

Comments on this clonotype: This sequence may be a read error, since a much larger clone differs from it by one base. CDR3: CAISSTGTSYNEQFF. For the CDR3, the DNA is TGTGCCATCAGTTCAACCGGGACCAGTTACAATGAGCAGTTCTTC. The rearrangement joins TRBV10-3 to TRBJ2-1; D possibly matches TRBD1 or TRBD2 (5 bases each). This CDR3 spans 15 amino acids. The V end lost 5 bases, the J end lost 4 bases, and 15 bases lay between the germline ends. Germline lookup yields CDR1 ENHRY and CDR2 SYGVKD.

The chain has TRBV20-1 and TRBJ2-4, with 13 bases that match TRBD2. The germline CDR1 and CDR2 sequences are DFQATT and SNEGSKA (reference sequence). The junction had 2 bases not matched to a gene; V was cut back by 5 bases and J by 1 base. The CDR3 is made up of 15 amino acids. The CDR3 sequence is CSAGTSGKAKNIQYF. The CDR3, as DNA: TGCAGTGCTGGGACTAGCGGGAAGGCCAAAAACATTCAGTACTTC.

This clonotype was seen only a few times. J is TRBJ2-3 and V is TRBV20-1; the D gene is possibly TRBD2 (7 bases). The CDR3 is made up of 14 amino acids. Germline CDR1 and CDR2: DFQATT and SNEGSKA (reference sequence). V was shortened by 3 bases and J by 1 base, with 11 bases between the two germline ends. CDR3 region: CSASRGAGTDTQYF. The CDR3 bases are TGCAGTGCTAGTCGGGGGGCTGGCACAGATACGCAGTATTTT.

This clonotype was observed many times. The chain combines TRBV5-1 with TRBJ2-1; D gene unclear. CDR3 length: 13 residues. Germline V gives CDR1 SGHRS, CDR2 YFSETQ. Between the trimmed V and J ends, which lost 3 bases and 5 bases, there was a span of 9 bases. CDR3 sequence reads: CASSWSADNEQFF. The CDR3 coding sequence is TGCGCCAGCAGCTGGAGCGCGGACAATGAGCAGTTCTTC.

This clonotype was counted many times. V gene TRBV6-1 combines with J gene TRBJ1-5, with 7 nucleotides matching TRBD1. The CDR3 sequence is 13 residues long. Unmatched junction bases numbered 7, after V lost 9 bases and J lost 5 bases. Germline V CDR1 and CDR2: MNHNS, SASEGT. CDR3: CASTQGVHQPQHF. CDR3 nucleotides: TGTGCCAGTACCCAGGGGGTTCATCAGCCCCAGCATTTT.